The 19 T cell receptor beta chains below were found in one sample sequenced in a study of identical twins. TCRdb itself ran the 5' RACE reads through MiXCR, one entry per CDR3 protein. The sample lists around 530,000 distinct CDR3 sequences, roughly 15% occurring once. These same records also appear under a second study, on yellow fever vaccine responses in identical twins.

Sequencing was done on a sample of CD4+ T cells sorted from blood. These receptors were obtained from a woman in her late teens or twenties in good health.

This clonotype showed up just a few times. This chain joins TRBV2 and TRBJ1-2, with unresolved D. This CDR3 has 12 amino acids. Trimming removed 9 bases from V and 3 bases from J, with 11 bases in between. Germline V gene data show CDR1 as SNHLY and CDR2 as FYNNEI. The CDR3 region is CARFLGDYGYTF. CDR3 DNA: TGTGCCAGGTTCCTTGGGGACTATGGCTACACCTTC.

This clonotype has just a few counts. The chain recombines TRBV7-9 with TRBJ2-3, with D hard to call. This CDR3 is 15 amino acids long. Germline CDR1 is SEHNR and CDR2 is FQNEAQ (reference sequence). Deletions cut 3 bases from V and 3 bases from J, with 13 bases between. The CDR3, as DNA: TGTGCCAGCAGCTTCTTGGTGGGTCGGACAGATACGCAGTATTTT. It specifies CASSFLVGRTDTQYF. The full variable domain, in which reference TRBV7-9 and TRBJ2-3 provide the parts outside the CDR3, is DTGVSQNPRHKITKRGQNVTFRCDPISEHNRLYWYRQTLGQGPEFLTYFQNEAQLEKSRLLSDRFSAERPKGSFSTLEIQRTEQGDSAMYLCASSFLVGRTDTQYFGPGTRLTVL.

The chain couples TRBV20-1 to TRBJ2-3; 11 bases are shared with TRBD2. CDR1 and CDR2 from the germline V gene are DFQATT and SNEGSKA (reference sequence). This CDR3 is 15 amino acids long. The ends lost 6 bases at V and 4 bases at J; junction bases unmatched: 9. CDR3 in DNA: TGCAGTGCCGCTTTAGCGGGGGGGCAACCAGATACGCAGTATTTT. This gives the protein CSAALAGGQPDTQYF.

The genes are TRBV10-3 and TRBJ2-2, with TRBD2 as a possible D gene (6 bases). CDR3 length: 14 residues. Germline V gene sequence: CDR1 ENHRY, CDR2 SYGVKD. V lost 0 bases and J 6 bases, leaving 8 bases between the germline ends. This CDR3 reads CAISESGLPGELFF. DNA for the CDR3: TGTGCCATCAGTGAGTCGGGACTTCCCGGGGAGCTGTTTTTT.

This clonotype has more than one count but fewer than ten. The chain has TRBV29-1 and TRBJ2-1; weak D call: TRBD2 (5 bases). The V gene lost 6 bases and the J gene lost 2 bases, with 14 bases spanning the gap. This CDR3 is built from 14 residues. CDR1 SQVTM and CDR2 ANQGSEA come from the germline V gene. CDR3 residues: CSVARTDTYNEQFF. The CDR3 DNA follows: TGCAGCGTGGCCCGGACTGATACCTACAATGAGCAGTTCTTC.

V and J are TRBV4-1 and TRBJ2-3; 7 bases fit TRBD2. The CDR3 consists of 18 residues. J gave up 2 bases and V 1 base, and 12 bases lay outside the gene matches. Per germline, CDR1 MGHRA and CDR2 YSYEKL. The CDR3 DNA is TGCGCCAGCAGCCAAGGGTTGATAGCGGGCCTATACACAGATACGCAGTATTTT. Its translation is CASSQGLIAGLYTDTQYF.

J is TRBJ2-1 and V is TRBV4-1, with a weak D call TRBD2 (5 bases). Per the germline V gene, CDR1 is MGHRA and CDR2 is YSYEKL. Trimming left V 9 bases short and J 4 bases short, with 10 bases between. This CDR3 has 12 amino acids. The CDR3 sequence is CASPEAYNEQFF. For the CDR3, the DNA is TGCGCCAGTCCGGAGGCTTACAATGAGCAGTTCTTC.

Only one count was recorded for this clonotype. The chain employs TRBV7-9 and TRBJ1-1; no clear D. The CDR3 runs to 12 residues. The germline gives CDR1 SEHNR, CDR2 FQNEAQ (reference sequence). The V and J ends lost 5 bases and 3 bases respectively, with 7 bases between them. In DNA form, the CDR3 reads TGTGCCAGCAGCGCGGTGGACACTGAAGCTTTCTTT. Amino acids: CASSAVDTEAFF.

V and J are TRBV10-3 and TRBJ2-4; D may match TRBD1 or TRBD2 (5 bases each). The V and J ends lost 6 bases and 6 bases respectively, with 12 bases between them. Germline CDR1 and CDR2: ENHRY and SYGVKD. The CDR3 runs to 13 residues. CDR3 bases: TGTGCCATCAGCCGGGACCCCACAAACATTCAGTACTTC. It yields the protein CAISRDPTNIQYF.

This clonotype showed up just a few times. The chain combines TRBV9 with TRBJ2-1; TRBD2 agrees at 12 bases. Per the germline V gene, CDR1 is SGDLS and CDR2 is YYNGEE. The CDR3 spans 18 residues. Germline trimming cut 0 bases from V and 0 bases from J; bases unmatched to any gene: 4. Here the CDR3 DNA reads TGTGCCAGCAGCGTAGAAGGACTAGCGGGAAGCTCCTACAATGAGCAGTTCTTC. Its translation is CASSVEGLAGSSYNEQFF.

This clonotype was observed at least ten times. The gene calls are TRBV12-3 or TRBV12-4 and TRBJ2-3; 13 bases agree with TRBD2. The V gene end was trimmed by 6 bases and the J gene end by 4 bases; junction bases not matched to a gene: 4. The CDR3 has 15 residues. CDR3 in amino acids: CASSTSGGASDTQYF. CDR3 nucleotides: TGTGCCAGCAGCACTAGCGGGGGGGCCTCAGATACGCAGTATTTT.

This clonotype was counted a few times. This chain connects TRBV4-1 to TRBJ2-1, with unresolved D. Germline V lookup: CDR1 MGHRA, CDR2 YSYEKL. The CDR3 extends over 14 amino acids. Trimming took off 1 base at V and 9 bases at J, with 13 bases between the two ends. CDR3 sequence (DNA): TGCGCCAGCAGCCAAGGTCTGTTAGGCTTTGAGCAGTTCTTC. Protein: CASSQGLLGFEQFF.

This clonotype showed up just a few times. One end of the junction varies from germline; a read error may be responsible. This chain links TRBV3-1 with TRBJ2-1, with TRBD2 identical over 7 bases. The CDR3 runs to 12 residues. Looked up from germline, CDR1 is LGHDT and CDR2 is YNNKEL (reference sequence). The CDR3, as DNA: TGTGCCAGCAGCCAAAGCGGGGCTGGAGGTTCCTTC. Its translation is CASSQSGAGGSF.

This chain links TRBV4-1 with TRBJ2-5; TRBD2 aligns across 8 bases. CDR1 MGHRA and CDR2 YSYEKL come from the germline V gene. This CDR3 contains 17 residues. After removal of 0 bases from V and 5 bases from J, the junction contained 11 bases not matched to a gene. The CDR3 DNA sequence: TGCGCCAGCAGCCAAGATCTTTATAGCGGGGCAGGCGAGACCCAGTACTTC. This gives the protein CASSQDLYSGAGETQYF.

As DNA, the CDR3 is TGTGCCAGCAGCTTATACCCCCGAACTAGCGGGGGGTATCAAGAGACCCAGTACTTC. It is translated as CASSLYPRTSGGYQETQYF. The J gene is TRBJ2-5, the V gene TRBV11-2, with 12 bases identical to TRBD2. J was trimmed by 2 bases and V by 2 bases; bases with no gene match: 12. The CDR3 is made up of 19 amino acids. CDR1 SGHAT and CDR2 FQNNGV come from the germline V gene.

This chain joins TRBV7-9 and TRBJ2-1, with D unresolved. The ends were cut back, 4 bases at V and 12 bases at J, with 13 bases in the middle. Germline CDR1 SEHNR, CDR2 FQNEAQ (reference sequence). The CDR3 is 12 amino acids. For the CDR3, the DNA is TGTGCCAGCAGCTACCCCGGTACTGCGCAGTTCTTC. It is translated as CASSYPGTAQFF.

This rearrangement joins TRBV20-1 to TRBJ2-3, with a possible D match to TRBD2 (5 bases). The V end was cut by 3 bases, the J end by 2 bases, with 15 bases between. The CDR3 extends over 15 amino acids. Germline V gene data show CDR1 as DFQATT and CDR2 as SNEGSKA (reference sequence). CDR3 loop: CSASVASKATDTQYF. The CDR3 nucleotides are TGCAGTGCTAGCGTGGCTAGCAAGGCCACAGATACGCAGTATTTT.

This clonotype came up a few times. The chain has TRBV6-1 and TRBJ2-2; TRBD1 is a possible D gene (6 bases). Between the trimmed V and J ends, which lost 6 bases and 4 bases, there was a span of 21 bases. Germline CDR1 reads MNHNS; CDR2 reads SASEGT. The CDR3 has 17 residues. The CDR3 sequence: CASSHPQRGTTTGELFF. DNA of the CDR3: TGTGCCAGCAGCCATCCCCAGAGAGGGACAACCACCGGGGAGCTGTTTTTT.

V usage is TRBV9 and J usage is TRBJ2-5; 9 bases align to TRBD1. There are 15 residues in the CDR3. CDR1 and CDR2 (germline): SGDLS, YYNGEE. The V segment lost 3 bases and the J segment 4 bases; nucleotides outside the gene matches: 7. The CDR3 DNA reads as TGTGCCAGCAGCGCGGACAGGGGAGGGGCAGAGACCCAGTACTTC. It codes for CASSADRGGAETQYF.